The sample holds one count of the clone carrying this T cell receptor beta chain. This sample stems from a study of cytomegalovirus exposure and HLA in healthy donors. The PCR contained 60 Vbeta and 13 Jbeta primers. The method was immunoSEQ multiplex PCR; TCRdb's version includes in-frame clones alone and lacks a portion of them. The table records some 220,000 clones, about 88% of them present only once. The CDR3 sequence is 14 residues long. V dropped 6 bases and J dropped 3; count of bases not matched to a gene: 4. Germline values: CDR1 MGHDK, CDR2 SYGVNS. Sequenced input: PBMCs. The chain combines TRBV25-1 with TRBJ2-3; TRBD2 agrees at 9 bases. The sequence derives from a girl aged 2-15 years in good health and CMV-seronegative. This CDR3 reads CASRLAGSTDTQYF. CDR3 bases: TGTGCCAGCAGGCTAGCGGGGTCAACAGATACGCAGTATTTT.